The 26 T cell receptor beta chains in this list originate from one sample, sequenced in a study of radiotherapy plus CTLA-4 blockade in lung cancer. The repertoire was sequenced with immunoSEQ multiplex PCR; TCRdb's copy has only in-frame clones and lacks some. The sample yields over 70,000 clones, 86% seen once. The sequencing here drew on peripheral blood, taken from a patient treated with radiotherapy plus ipilimumab. The receptor set was obtained from a human donor with non-small cell lung cancer who had a partial response to radiotherapy plus ipilimumab.

The chain uses TRBV15 and TRBJ2-7; the D gene is possibly TRBD1 (6 bases). The length of the CDR3 is 14 residues. With 5 bases removed from V and 1 base from J, the gap between germline ends came to 12 bases. Germline V gene data show CDR1 as LNHNV and CDR2 as YYDKDF (reference sequence). Here the CDR3 reads CATSGRQGSYEQYF. In nucleotides, the CDR3 is TGTGCCACCAGCGGCCGGCAGGGGTCCTACGAGCAGTACTTC.

The V gene is TRBV5-6, the J gene TRBJ1-5; D gene unclear. The CDR3 sequence is 15 residues long. Germline V gives CDR1 SGHDT, CDR2 YYEEEE. V lost 1 base to trimming and J lost 4 bases, with 12 bases between them. The CDR3 nucleotides are TGTGCCAGCAGCTTGAATGAACTGAGAAATCAGCCCCAGCATTTT. Encoded protein: CASSLNELRNQPQHF. Looking up the rest from reference TRBV5-6 and TRBJ1-5 gives the full variable domain: DAGVTQSPTHLIKTRGQQVTLRCSPKSGHDTVSWYQQALGQGPQFIFQYYEEEERQRGNFPDRFSGHQFPNYSSELNVNALLLGDSALYLCASSLNELRNQPQHFGDGTRLSIL.

V is TRBV30 and J is TRBJ2-3; D remains unclear. Germline CDR1 GTSNPN, CDR2 SVGIG (reference sequence). CDR3 length: 12 residues. The V gene lost 5 bases and the J gene lost 3 bases, with 9 bases spanning the gap. As DNA, the CDR3 is TGTGCCTGGGGTACTACAACAGATACGCAGTATTTT. The encoded protein is CAWGTTTDTQYF.

The CDR3 loop is CASSPQGANSPLHF. The CDR3 DNA reads TGTGCCAGCAGCCCACAGGGGGCCAATTCACCCCTCCACTTT. This chain links TRBV2 with TRBJ1-6; 9 bases agree with TRBD1. The germline V gene has CDR1 SNHLY and CDR2 FYNNEI. Trimming took 6 bases from V and 7 from J; bases not matched to a gene: 4. The length of the CDR3 is 14 residues.

Comments on this clone: The same CDR3 is also encoded by other DNA sequences in this sample. V is TRBV6-1 and J is TRBJ1-5, with D unresolved. The CDR3 covers 15 residues. V was pared by 5 bases and J by 1 base, with 12 bases between. Germline V CDR1 and CDR2: MNHNS, SASEGT. CDR3 DNA: TGTGCCAGCAGTCAGGCTCCTCACAGCAATCAGCCCCAGCATTTT. Amino acid sequence: CASSQAPHSNQPQHF.

This clone was seen only a few times. The V call is TRBV19, the J call TRBJ1-5; TRBD1 is a possible D gene (5 bases). CDR3 length: 13 amino acids. The V gene's germline CDR1 is LNHDA and CDR2 SQIVND (reference sequence). V lost 7 bases, J lost 2 bases, and 9 bases lay in between. The CDR3 is CASKIGGNQPQHF. CDR3 sequence (DNA): TGTGCCAGTAAAATAGGGGGCAATCAGCCCCAGCATTTT. Full variable domain (outside the CDR3, taken from reference TRBV19 and TRBJ1-5): DGGITQSPKYLFRKEGQNVTLSCEQNLNHDAMYWYRQDPGQGLRLIYYSQIVNDFQKGDIAEGYSVSREKKESFPLTVTSAQKNPTAFYLCASKIGGNQPQHFGDGTRLSIL.

The V call is TRBV25-1, the J call TRBJ2-1, with D possibly being TRBD1 (6 bases). Between the trimmed V and J ends, which lost 1 base and 6 bases, there was a span of 13 bases. Germline-derived CDR1 and CDR2 are MGHDK and SYGVNS. The CDR3 sequence is 15 residues long. CDR3 sequence: CASSEFLEGVNEQFF. For the CDR3, the DNA is TGTGCCAGCAGTGAATTCCTCGAGGGGGTCAATGAGCAGTTCTTC.

This chain connects TRBV5-1 to TRBJ2-7; 7 bases line up with TRBD1. Per the germline V gene, CDR1 is SGHRS and CDR2 is YFSETQ. After removal of 0 bases from V and 4 bases from J, the junction contained 7 bases not matched to a gene. The CDR3 covers 15 residues. For the CDR3, the DNA is TGCGCCAGCAGCTTGGCCGGGACAGACCCGTACGAGCAGTACGTC. Translating gives CASSLAGTDPYEQYV.

This chain joins TRBV2 and TRBJ1-6; 7 positions agree with TRBD1. The germline V gene encodes CDR1 SNHLY and CDR2 FYNNEI. The CDR3 runs to 13 residues. V lost 5 bases and J lost 14; bases outside the gene matches: 9. The CDR3 spells CASSPRDSIALHF. The DNA for the CDR3 is TGTGCCAGCAGTCCTAGGGACAGCATCGCCCTCCACTTT.

The chain uses TRBV7-2 and TRBJ1-6; the match to TRBD1 covers 7 bases. Germline assignment: CDR1 SGHTA and CDR2 FQGNSA. With 4 bases clipped from V and 4 bases from J, the junction kept 13 bases outside the gene matches. The CDR3 length is 18 residues. The CDR3 region has the DNA TGTGCCAGCAGCTCCGTACCCCCAGGGGGGTCGTATAATTCACCCCTCCACTTT. Translating it yields CASSSVPPGGSYNSPLHF.

The chain uses TRBV6-6 and TRBJ2-7, with 13 bases that match TRBD2. Per the germline V gene, CDR1 is MNHNY and CDR2 is SVGAGI (reference sequence). The CDR3 spans 15 residues. V was clipped by 4 bases and J by 4 bases; unmatched bases: 4. Written as DNA, the CDR3 is TGTGCCAGCAGTTCAGGGACTAGCGGGGTATACGAGCAGTACTTC. Encoded protein: CASSSGTSGVYEQYF.

The gene calls are TRBV28 and TRBJ1-6; tentatively, D is TRBD1 (6 bases). Germline values: CDR1 MDHEN, CDR2 SYDVKM. There are 14 residues in the CDR3. Trimming stripped 6 bases from V and 7 bases from J, with 13 bases between. CDR3 sequence reads: CASRPGTSNSPLHF. The DNA for the CDR3 is TGTGCCAGCAGGCCGGGGACATCAAATTCACCCCTCCACTTT.

This sequence joins TRBV13 and TRBJ1-3; 7 bases match TRBD1. Germline V CDR1 and CDR2: PRHDT, FYEKMQ (reference sequence). CDR3 length: 19 amino acids. V lost 5 bases, J lost 0 bases, and 16 bases stayed unmatched. The CDR3 protein is CASSPPIGQVGASGNTIYF. The CDR3 DNA reads as TGTGCCAGCAGCCCCCCTATCGGACAGGTGGGTGCCTCTGGAAACACCATATATTTT.

The chain employs TRBV19 and TRBJ2-3; 10 bases match TRBD2. V shed 8 bases and J 1 base; nucleotides not matched to a gene: 6. The V gene's germline CDR1 is LNHDA and CDR2 SQIVND (reference sequence). The CDR3 sequence is 15 residues long. CDR3 loop: CASHPGTSGTDTQYF. CDR3 nucleotide sequence: TGTGCCAGTCACCCGGGGACTAGCGGCACAGATACGCAGTATTTT.

In the case of this clone: Germline is not matched at one junction end, which may reflect a read error. This rearrangement joins TRBV7-7 to TRBJ2-7, with 9 bases aligning to TRBD1. This CDR3 region has 14 residues. Per germline, CDR1 SSHAT and CDR2 FNYEAQ (reference sequence). This chain's CDR3 is CASSQAGQGSEQYF. CDR3 bases: TGTGCTAGCAGCCAAGCGGGACAGGGAAGCGAGCAGTACTTC.

J is TRBJ2-3 and V is TRBV7-6; D is perhaps TRBD1 (6 bases). From germline, CDR1 is SGHVS and CDR2 FNYEAQ. Trimming stripped 1 base from V and 5 bases from J, with 16 bases between. The CDR3 runs to 16 residues. CDR3 coding DNA: TGTGCCAGCAGCTTAGGTCGGAAGGGGGTGGGAGATACGCAGTATTTT. This encodes CASSLGRKGVGDTQYF.

V and J are TRBV20-1 and TRBJ2-3; no firm D call. The CDR3 length is 10 residues. CDR1 is DFQATT, CDR2 SNEGSKA, per germline (reference sequence). The ends were cut back, 8 bases at V and 6 bases at J, with 9 bases in the middle. CDR3 nucleotide sequence: TGCAGTCCCGCGAGGGATACGCAGTATTTT. It is translated as CSPARDTQYF.

There are a few counts of this clone. The rearrangement links TRBV14 to TRBJ2-7; 10 bases agree with TRBD1. The CDR3 totals 13 residues. Germline CDR1 SGHDN, CDR2 FVKESK. V was pared by 4 bases and J by 12 bases, with 9 bases of the junction left unmatched. Here the CDR3 DNA reads TGTGCCAGCAGCCTAGCCGGGACAGGGGTCCTGTACGTC. Translation: CASSLAGTGVLYV.

The chain couples TRBV6-1 to TRBJ2-7, with TRBD1 matching over 10 bases. Germline V gives CDR1 MNHNS, CDR2 SASEGT. The CDR3 length is 13 residues. The V segment lost 5 bases and the J segment 5 bases; nucleotides outside the gene matches: 3. The CDR3 loop is CASSRQGANEQYV. CDR3 in DNA: TGTGCCAGCAGTCGACAGGGGGCCAACGAGCAGTACGTC.

The gene calls are TRBV30 and TRBJ2-7, with 8 bases that match TRBD2. CDR1 and CDR2 (germline): GTSNPN, SVGIG (reference sequence). V shed 3 bases and J 5 bases; nucleotides not matched to a gene: 6. CDR3 length: 13 amino acids. The CDR3 loop reads CAWRISGSDEQYF. As DNA, the CDR3 is TGTGCCTGGAGAATCAGCGGGAGTGACGAGCAGTACTTC.

V and J are TRBV9 and TRBJ2-1; the match to TRBD2 covers 7 bases. This CDR3 is built from 17 residues. The germline CDR1 and CDR2 sequences are SGDLS and YYNGEE. V was clipped by 0 bases and J by 2 bases; unmatched bases: 8. For the CDR3, the DNA is TGTGCCAGCAGCGTAGTGGAAGCGGGGTTCACCTACAATGAGCAGTTCTTC. Protein: CASSVVEAGFTYNEQFF.

The J gene is TRBJ2-1, the V gene TRBV7-8; D perhaps matches TRBD2 (5 bases). V was clipped by 4 bases and J by 4 bases, with 17 bases between them. The CDR3 runs to 16 residues. The germline CDR1 and CDR2 sequences are SGHVS and FQNEAQ. For the CDR3, the DNA is TGTGCCAGCAGCTCCGGACTTCAGTCAAGGTACAATGAGCAGTTCTTC. Residues: CASSSGLQSRYNEQFF.

The DNA of the CDR3 is TGTGCCTGGAGTGTAGCTAGGACTAGCGGAAACAATGAGCAGTTCTTC. This translates into CAWSVARTSGNNEQFF. The V and J genes are TRBV30 and TRBJ2-1, with 10 nucleotides matching TRBD2. CDR3 length: 16 amino acids. Germline assignment: CDR1 GTSNPN and CDR2 SVGIG (reference sequence). Trimming took 0 bases from V and 5 from J; bases not matched to a gene: 7.

CDR3 DNA: TGTGCCAGCAGCTTGGCCCAGGCAGGGAGGAGCACTGAAGCTTTCTTT. Amino acid sequence: CASSLAQAGRSTEAFF. This chain links TRBV5-5 with TRBJ1-1; possible D gene TRBD1, 5 bases. The CDR3 sequence is 16 residues long. Germline V CDR1 and CDR2: SGHKS, YYEKEE (reference sequence). V lost 0 bases and J lost 4, with 16 bases in between.

The chain uses TRBV28 and TRBJ2-5, with D perhaps matching TRBD1 (6 bases). The V end was cut by 5 bases, the J end by 2 bases, with 12 bases between. The CDR3 is 14 amino acids. Germline-derived CDR1 and CDR2 are MDHEN and SYDVKM. CDR3 sequence (DNA): TGTGCCAGCAGTCTGGGGGCGGCTCAAGAGACCCAGTACTTC. Translated: CASSLGAAQETQYF.

J is TRBJ1-2 and V is TRBV18; D uncertain. The V end lost 2 bases, the J end lost 7 bases, and 20 bases lay between the germline ends. The germline CDR1 and CDR2 sequences are KGHSH and LQKENI. The CDR3 has 16 residues. CDR3 nucleotide sequence: TGTGCCAGCTCACCAAGAGAGGGCCCCCGTGAAGGTGGCTACACCTTC. This translates into CASSPREGPREGGYTF.